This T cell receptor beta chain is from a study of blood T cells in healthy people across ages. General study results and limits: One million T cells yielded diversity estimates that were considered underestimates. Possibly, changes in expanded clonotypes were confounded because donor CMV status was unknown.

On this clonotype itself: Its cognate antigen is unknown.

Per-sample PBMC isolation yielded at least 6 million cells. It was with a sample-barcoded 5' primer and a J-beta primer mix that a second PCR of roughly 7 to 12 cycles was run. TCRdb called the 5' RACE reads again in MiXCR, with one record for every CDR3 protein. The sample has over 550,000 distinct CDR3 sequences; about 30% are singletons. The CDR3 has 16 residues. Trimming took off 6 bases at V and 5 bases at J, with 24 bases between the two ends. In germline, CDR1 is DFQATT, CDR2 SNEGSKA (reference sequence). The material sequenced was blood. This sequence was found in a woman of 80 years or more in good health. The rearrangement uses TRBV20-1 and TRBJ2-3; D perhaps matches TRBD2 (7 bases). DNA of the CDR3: TGCAGTGCCAGCGGTCCCCCGGGGGGCGTGAGAGATACGCAGTATTTT. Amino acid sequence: CSASGPPGGVRDTQYF.